The 17 T cell receptor beta chains given below trace back to one sample, sequenced in a study of T cell responses to AZD1222 COVID-19 vaccine. The table came from immunoSEQ multiplex PCR; TCRdb's copy has only in-frame clones and leaves some out. The sample records over 140,000 clones, approximately 92% being singletons. This material consisted of peripheral blood, taken on day 0 of AZD1222 vaccination. The source of these receptors is an adult in good health.

This chain uses TRBV11-2 with TRBJ2-4; D may be TRBD1 or TRBD2 (5 bases each). V was pared by 1 base and J by 6 bases, with 10 bases between. CDR3 length: 14 residues. CDR1 and CDR2 from the germline V gene are SGHAT and FQNNGV. CDR3 sequence reads: CASSLGGAGNIQYF. The CDR3 DNA follows: TGTGCCAGCAGCTTAGGAGGGGCAGGAAACATTCAGTACTTC. Looking up the rest from reference TRBV11-2 and TRBJ2-4 gives the full variable domain: EAGVAQSPRYKIIEKRQSVAFWCNPISGHATLYWYQQILGQGPKLLIQFQNNGVVDDSQLPKDRFSAERLKGVDSTLKIQPAKLEDSAVYLCASSLGGAGNIQYFGAGTRLSVL.

The chain joins TRBV6-4 to TRBJ2-1; 10 positions agree with TRBD2. The germline V gene has CDR1 MRHNA and CDR2 SNTAGT. CDR3 length: 19 residues. The V and J ends lost 2 bases and 8 bases, in that order; junction bases with no gene match: 18. The chain's CDR3 is CASSDNTLEREGRRDEQFF. CDR3 bases: TGTGCCAGCAGTGACAATACTTTAGAGCGGGAGGGCAGGAGGGATGAGCAGTTCTTC.

V gene TRBV5-1 combines with J gene TRBJ2-1; a weak D match, TRBD2 (7 bases). This CDR3 contains 15 residues. V shed 2 bases and J shed 8 bases, with 17 bases lying between them. Germline V gene lookup returns CDR1 SGHRS and CDR2 YFSETQ. The CDR3 loop reads CASSFRGAGRDEQFF. DNA for the CDR3: TGCGCCAGCAGCTTCCGGGGGGCTGGTCGCGATGAGCAGTTCTTC. Using reference TRBV5-1 and TRBJ2-1 for the parts outside the CDR3, the full variable domain is KAGVTQTPRYLIKTRGQQVTLSCSPISGHRSVSWYQQTPGQGLQFLFEYFSETQRNKGNFPGRFSGRQFSNSRSEMNVSTLELGDSALYLCASSFRGAGRDEQFFGPGTRLTVL.

CDR3 amino acids: CASSFVYSTDTQYF. The DNA for the CDR3 is TGTGCCAGCAGTTTCGTTTATAGCACAGATACGCAGTATTTT. The chain couples TRBV27 to TRBJ2-3; D unclear. V was shortened by 3 bases and J by 0 bases, with 7 bases between the two germline ends. The CDR3 sequence is 14 residues long. Germline assignment: CDR1 MNHEY and CDR2 SMNVEV (reference sequence).

The genes are TRBV29-1 and TRBJ1-3; D uncertain. Trimming shortened V by 7 bases and J by 4 bases, and 14 bases separated the two germline ends. Germline lookup yields CDR1 SQVTM and CDR2 ANQGSEA. This CDR3 is 13 amino acids long. CDR3 residues: CSANGFLGNTIYF. CDR3 sequence (DNA): TGCAGCGCCAACGGATTTTTAGGAAACACCATATATTTT.

This chain uses TRBV10-1 with TRBJ2-2; D possibly matches TRBD1 or TRBD2 (7 bases each). Germline V gene sequence: CDR1 WNHNN, CDR2 SYGVQD (reference sequence). V shed 11 bases and J shed 1 base, with 17 bases lying between them. This CDR3 contains 15 residues. CDR3 sequence (DNA): TGCGCCGCCAAGGGGGCGGGGGTGAACACCGGGGAGCTGTTTTTT. Its protein is CAAKGAGVNTGELFF.

V and J are TRBV18 and TRBJ2-1; 11 bases are shared with TRBD2. Trimming cost V 3 bases and J 5 bases; bases outside gene matches: 15. Germline loops: CDR1 KGHSH, CDR2 LQKENI. There are 19 residues in the CDR3. DNA for the CDR3: TGTGCCAGCTCACCGACGGCACTAGCGGGAGTTCTCTTTGACAATGAGCAGTTCTTC. It specifies CASSPTALAGVLFDNEQFF. Full variable domain (missing parts from reference TRBV18 and TRBJ2-1): NAGVMQNPRHLVRRRGQEARLRCSPMKGHSHVYWYRQLPEEGLKFMVYLQKENIIDESGMPKERFSAEFPKEGPSILRIQQVVRGDSAAYFCASSPTALAGVLFDNEQFFGPGTRLTVL.

The chain couples TRBV19 to TRBJ1-6; TRBD1 matches at 9 bases. V dropped 10 bases and J dropped 4; count of bases not matched to a gene: 2. The CDR3 is 13 residues long. The germline V gene has CDR1 LNHDA and CDR2 SQIVND (reference sequence). CDR3 nucleotides: TGTGCCACCGGGACAGGGTATAATTCACCCCTCCACTTT. Translating it yields CATGTGYNSPLHF.

The V and J genes are TRBV27 and TRBJ1-5; possible D gene TRBD1, 5 bases. V gave up 2 bases and J gave up 4 bases, with 12 bases separating them. The CDR3 is 15 residues long. From germline, CDR1 is MNHEY and CDR2 SMNVEV (reference sequence). The DNA of the CDR3 is TGTGCCAGCAGTTTAACTCGGGGGATTAATCAGCCCCAGCATTTT. Its translation: CASSLTRGINQPQHF.

V and J are TRBV28 and TRBJ2-7; D might be TRBD2 (5 bases). The CDR3 runs to 14 residues. Germline V gives CDR1 MDHEN, CDR2 SYDVKM. Trimming removed 0 bases at V and 7 bases at J, with 13 bases between. The CDR3 DNA reads as TGTGCCAGCAGTTTATGGAGTCAGTCGGGGGAGCAGTACTTC. Its protein is CASSLWSQSGEQYF.

The rearrangement links TRBV5-1 to TRBJ2-7, with TRBD1 as a possible D gene (5 bases). Trimming took 3 bases from V and 3 from J, leaving 13 bases between them. The CDR3 loop spans 14 amino acids. CDR1 SGHRS and CDR2 YFSETQ come from the germline V gene. The DNA for the CDR3 is TGCGCCAGCAGCTCTCTCCCAGGGCTCTACGAGCAGTACTTC. Amino acid sequence: CASSSLPGLYEQYF. The full variable domain, with the rest looked up from reference TRBV5-1 and TRBJ2-7, is KAGVTQTPRYLIKTRGQQVTLSCSPISGHRSVSWYQQTPGQGLQFLFEYFSETQRNKGNFPGRFSGRQFSNSRSEMNVSTLELGDSALYLCASSSLPGLYEQYFGPGTRLTVT.

The V gene is TRBV7-8, the J gene TRBJ2-3; TRBD2 might be the D (6 bases). Trimming cost V 5 bases and J 4 bases, with 13 bases left between them. The CDR3 totals 14 residues. Germline CDR1 is SGHVS and CDR2 is FQNEAQ. The CDR3 loop is CASSQGGVSDTQYF. As DNA, the CDR3 is TGTGCCAGCAGCCAAGGAGGGGTTTCAGATACGCAGTATTTT.

This clone was counted only a few times. CDR3 sequence (DNA): TGTGCCAGCAGCCAACCTGGGGGAAACACCATATATTTT. Its protein is CASSQPGGNTIYF. The V and J genes are TRBV5-4 and TRBJ1-3; D not certain. The V end was cut by 4 bases, the J end by 4 bases, with 9 bases between. CDR3 length equals 13 residues. Germline V gene lookup returns CDR1 SGHNT and CDR2 YYREEE (reference sequence). Drawing the rest from reference TRBV5-4 and TRBJ1-3, the complete variable domain is ETGVTQSPTHLIKTRGQQVTLRCSSQSGHNTVSWYQQALGQGPQFIFQYYREEENGRGNFPPRFSGLQFPNYSSELNVNALELDDSALYLCASSQPGGNTIYFGEGSWLTVV.

The rearrangement links TRBV2 to TRBJ1-2; TRBD1 agrees at 9 bases. CDR3 size: 14 residues. Losses at the gene ends were 6 bases for V and 4 bases for J; bases not matched to a gene: 6. Germline-derived CDR1 and CDR2 are SNHLY and FYNNEI. This CDR3 reads CASRGTGSAYGYTF. The CDR3 bases are TGTGCCAGCAGAGGGACAGGGTCTGCCTATGGCTACACCTTC.

This sequence joins TRBV28 and TRBJ2-5; D is undetermined. This CDR3 has 16 amino acids. V was shortened by 6 bases and J by 0 bases, with 17 bases between the two germline ends. Germline V gives CDR1 MDHEN, CDR2 SYDVKM. The CDR3 nucleotides read TGTGCCAGCAGCGCCTTAGGTAGGCAGTACCAAGAGACCCAGTACTTC. Encoded protein: CASSALGRQYQETQYF.

V usage is TRBV6-6 and J usage is TRBJ2-1; TRBD2 is a possible D gene (6 bases). The length of the CDR3 is 16 residues. The germline V and J ends were trimmed by 0 bases and 5 bases, with 14 bases remaining between them. Germline-derived CDR1 and CDR2 are MNHNY and SVGAGI (reference sequence). The CDR3 coding sequence is TGTGCCAGCAGTTACTCCGCGGGACCACCAAACAATGAGCAGTTCTTC. Its translation: CASSYSAGPPNNEQFF.

The sample holds one count of this clone. This chain connects TRBV4-1 to TRBJ2-3; 7 bases are a match to TRBD2. Losses at the gene ends were 3 bases for V and 5 bases for J; bases not matched to a gene: 5. The CDR3 has 14 residues. Germline assignment: CDR1 MGHRA and CDR2 YSYEKL. The CDR3 sequence is CASSHASGEDTQYF. CDR3 in DNA: TGCGCCAGCAGCCACGCTAGCGGTGAAGATACGCAGTATTTT.